This T cell receptor (beta chain) was sequenced during a study of T cell clonality in common variable immunodeficiency. This clone showed up many times. The CDR3 end is not reached by the read, which stops 3 residues before it; the germline J gene fills it in. Here immunoSEQ multiplex PCR was the method, and the copy in TCRdb shows in-frame clones only, minus some. The table lists 40,000 to 45,000 clones, no singletons, with 10% in the top ten. Germline-derived CDR1 and CDR2 are SGHTA and FQGTGA. V lost 5 bases and J lost 0; bases outside the gene matches: 4. This CDR3 has 16 residues. V and J are TRBV7-3 and TRBJ2-3, with 11 bases matching TRBD2. The receptor was isolated from a person between 18 and 75 years old in good health. Material: peripheral blood mononuclear cells. CDR3 sequence reads: CASSRTSGSSTDTQYF. The DNA read from the CDR3 is TGTGCCAGCAGCCGCACTAGCGGGAGTAGCACAGATACG.